Listed below are T cell receptor beta chains from one sample, sequenced in a study of blood T cell repertoires in COVID-19. The assay was immunoSEQ multiplex PCR, and TCRdb's table has in-frame clones only and misses some. The table lists more than 100,000 clones, about 83% of them singletons. Material for sequencing was PBMCs or T cells enriched from blood (not recorded which). Source of these receptors: a young woman who had recovered from COVID-19. Both conserved end residues are part of each CDR3. D genes are given only for firm matches. Only part of the rows carry a size: once, few, many, or a class if the clone is expanded.

J gene | D gene | CDR3 length | V gene | clone size | CDR3 protein | CDR3 DNA
TRBJ2-2 | TRBD2 | 14 | TRBV6-5 | - | CASSTSGTTGELFF | TGTGCCAGCAGTACTAGCGGGACGACCGGGGAGCTGTTTTTT
TRBJ2-7 | TRBD2 | 14 | TRBV28 | many | CASIAGGPQYEQYF | TGTGCCAGCATAGCGGGAGGGCCACAGTACGAGCAGTACTTC
TRBJ2-2 | - | 18 | TRBV28 | - | CASSQHGVGLLNTGELFF | TGTGCCAGCAGCCAACACGGGGTAGGGCTCCTAAACACCGGGGAGCTGTTTTTT
TRBJ1-5 | - | 13 | TRBV30 | few | CAWSVRSNQPQHF | TGTGCCTGGAGTGTACGGTCCAATCAGCCCCAGCATTTT
TRBJ2-2 | TRBD2 | 15 | TRBV7-7 | once | CASSQGLVGTGELFF | TGTGCTAGCAGCCAAGGACTAGTTGGGACCGGGGAGCTGTTTTTT
TRBJ2-7 | TRBD1 | 12 | TRBV19 | - | CASNDRGNEQYF | TGTGCCAGTAACGACAGGGGCAACGAGCAGTACTTC
TRBJ2-7 | - | 10 | TRBV21-1 | - | CASLSYEQYF | TGTGCCAGTCTCTCCTACGAGCAGTACTTC
TRBJ1-5 | - | 10 | TRBV6-4 | once | CASTRVSQHF | TGTGCCAGCACCCGCGTCTCCCAGCATTTT
TRBJ2-7 | TRBD2 | 15 | TRBV28 | - | CASRSIAGGVYEQYF | TGTGCCAGCAGGTCTATAGCGGGGGGAGTCTACGAGCAGTACTTC
TRBJ2-3 | - | 12 | TRBV2 | - | CASRGDTDTQYF | TGTGCCAGCAGAGGGGACACAGATACGCAGTATTTT
TRBJ1-2 | - | 13 | TRBV2 | - | CASSATANYGYTF | TGTGCCAGCAGCGCTACAGCTAACTATGGCTACACCTTC
TRBJ2-7 | TRBD2 | 16 | TRBV18 | - | CASSPAGTSGRAEQYF | TGTGCCAGCTCACCAGCCGGGACTAGCGGGAGGGCCGAGCAGTACTTC
TRBJ1-2 | TRBD1 | 12 | TRBV18 | - | CASSPGQGGYTF | TGTGCCAGCTCTCCCGGACAGGGAGGCTACACCTTC
TRBJ2-2 | TRBD2 | 16 | TRBV19 | - | CASSTFGTSGTGELFF | TGTGCCAGTAGTACCTTCGGGACTAGCGGGACCGGGGAGCTGTTTTTT
TRBJ2-5 | TRBD1 | 14 | TRBV5-6 | - | CASSLDRGSETQYF | TGTGCCAGCAGCTTGGACAGGGGATCAGAGACCCAGTACTTC
TRBJ1-6 | TRBD1 | 16 | TRBV3-1/TRBV3-2 | - | CASSQTTGGANSPLHF | TGTGCCAGCAGCCAAACGACAGGGGGAGCTAATTCACCCCTCCACTTT
TRBJ1-3 | - | 17 | TRBV15 | - | CATSRERGGRSGNTIYF | TGTGCCACCAGCAGAGAACGCGGGGGCAGAAGTGGAAACACCATATATTTT
TRBJ2-3 | - | 14 | TRBV6-2/TRBV6-3 | - | CASSYSGVTDTQYF | TGTGCCAGCAGTTACTCGGGAGTCACAGATACGCAGTATTTT
TRBJ2-2 | - | 16 | TRBV9 | - | CASSVGLGRNTGELFF | TGTGCCAGCAGCGTAGGTCTCGGGAGGAACACCGGGGAGCTGTTTTTT
TRBJ1-1 | TRBD1 | 16 | TRBV2 | - | CASSYGTGGHGTEAFF | TGTGCCAGCAGTTACGGGACAGGAGGTCACGGCACTGAAGCTTTCTTT
TRBJ2-3 | TRBD1 | 15 | TRBV18 | - | CASSPIRGQTDTQYF | TGTGCCAGCTCACCAATCAGGGGGCAAACAGATACGCAGTATTTT
TRBJ2-3 | TRBD2 | 16 | TRBV19 | few | CASSPFSGRTGDTQYF | TGTGCCAGTAGCCCCTTTAGCGGGAGAACGGGAGATACGCAGTATTTT
TRBJ2-1 | - | 15 | TRBV19 | once | CASSLDSVSDNEQFF | TGTGCCAGTAGCCTCGACAGTGTTTCGGACAATGAGCAGTTCTTC
TRBJ2-5 | TRBD2 | 17 | TRBV5-1 | - | CASSQGQDWGGRETQYF | TGCGCCAGCAGCCAAGGACAAGACTGGGGAGGGAGGGAGACCCAGTACTTC
TRBJ1-5 | TRBD1 | 15 | TRBV18 | - | CASSPRQGQNQPQHF | TGTGCCAGCTCACCGCGACAGGGGCAAAATCAGCCCCAGCATTTT
TRBJ2-3 | - | 15 | TRBV7-8 | - | CASSLGFGETDTQYF | TGTGCCAGCAGCTTAGGATTCGGGGAGACAGATACGCAGTATTTT
TRBJ1-4 | TRBD1 | 15 | TRBV6-2/TRBV6-3 | - | CASSMAGTANEKLFF | TGTGCCAGCAGTATGGCCGGGACAGCAAATGAAAAACTGTTTTTT
TRBJ2-3 | TRBD2 | 15 | TRBV10-3 | few | CAISRTSGSTDTQYF | TGTGCCATCAGCCGGACTAGCGGGAGCACAGATACGCAGTATTTT
TRBJ2-2 | TRBD1 | 15 | TRBV24-1 | - | CATSYGTGVTGELFF | TGTGCCACCAGTTACGGGACAGGGGTTACCGGGGAGCTGTTTTTT
TRBJ2-6 | TRBD1 | 15 | TRBV6-5 | - | CASSRGQGGANVLTF | TGTGCCAGCAGCCGAGGACAGGGTGGGGCCAACGTCCTGACTTTC
TRBJ1-4 | TRBD1 | 15 | TRBV4-3 | - | CASSQEGTGTEKLFF | TGCGCCAGCAGCCAGGAAGGGACAGGGACTGAAAAACTGTTTTTT
TRBJ2-5 | - | 14 | TRBV5-1 | - | CASRTQGFQETQYF | TGCGCCAGCCGAACTCAGGGTTTCCAGGAGACCCAGTACTTC
TRBJ2-5 | - | 12 | TRBV13 | - | CASSLEQETQYF | TGTGCCAGCAGCTTGGAGCAAGAGACCCAGTACTTC
TRBJ1-1 | TRBD1 | 11 | TRBV7-9 | few | CASSWTGEAFF | TGTGCCAGCAGCTGGACAGGGGAAGCTTTCTTT
TRBJ1-1 | - | 14 | TRBV7-9 | many | CASSAMGGGTEAFF | TGTGCCAGCAGCGCGATGGGCGGGGGCACTGAAGCTTTCTTT
TRBJ2-7 | TRBD2 | 20 | TRBV4-1 | many | CASSHRYLKTGTSGSNEQYF | TGCGCCAGCAGCCATCGATACCTTAAGACCGGGACTAGCGGGAGCAACGAGCAGTACTTC
TRBJ1-1 | TRBD1 | 17 | TRBV18 | - | CASSPGLGGQSNTEAFF | TGTGCCAGCTCACCAGGGCTGGGGGGACAGTCGAACACTGAAGCTTTCTTT
TRBJ2-1 | - | 14 | TRBV28 | - | CASSSAGANNEQFF | TGTGCCAGCAGTTCCGCGGGTGCGAACAATGAGCAGTTCTTC
TRBJ1-4 | TRBD1 | 15 | TRBV19 | - | CASSTRTGFNEKLFF | TGTGCCAGTAGTACCCGGACAGGCTTTAATGAAAAACTGTTTTTT
TRBJ2-1 | TRBD2 | 15 | TRBV7-2 | - | CASSLTSGGYNEQFF | TGTGCCAGCAGCTTGACTAGCGGGGGCTACAATGAGCAGTTCTTC